The T cell receptor beta chain described here comes from a study of CD8 T cells in Susac syndrome (dated by TCRdb to between 2017 and 2020). Notes on the research overall: Among the Susac syndrome patients who were sequenced, clinically active disease was present in more than five and clinical remission was observed in fewer than 10. At blood withdrawal, Susac syndrome patients were either therapy-naive, taking corticosteroids (in some cases with IVIg as well), or taking IVIg alone. The study used repertoire sequencing to test whether antigen drove CD8+ T cell activation and differentiation in Susac syndrome.

CDR1 DFQATT and CDR2 SNEGSKA are derived from the germline V gene (reference sequence). V sheds 2 bases and J sheds 0 bases, leaving 6 bases between their ends. The CDR3 spans 13 residues, from the cysteine through the phenylalanine. Only CDR3 DNA remains: 39 bases, in frame from the first base. Paper-wide results and their limitations: The TCR sequencing and HLA analysis was acknowledged to have included a relatively small number of individuals. No clonal expansion was detected in the CD4+ T cell repertoire of Susac syndrome patients.

RNA was extracted with the RNeasy kit and about 0.5 to 1 ug was reverse transcribed using random hexamers. The immunoSEQ multiplex PCR assay, covering 54 Vbeta and 13 Jbeta segments, was used to amplify TCR beta CDR3 regions. PCR amplification bias was corrected using a synthetic template baseline for primer optimization and computational correction. In the authors' own workflow: Reads were assigned to V, D and J genes according to IMGT and analyzed in immunoSEQ Analyzer, with only productive sequences retained. To calculate clonality, Shannon entropy was normalized by log2 of the number of productive unique sequences and then subtracted from one. For each patient and control, public and private clones were evaluated among the 100 most prevalent clones. Susac-specific clones were defined as absent from healthy and MS cohorts, over a thousand published viral clones and other ImmuneACCESS disease sequences. The public reads were run again by TCRdb, first through fastp at Q25 and then through MiXCR, and only productive beta chains were kept. Every distinct CDR3 protein forms one entry, paired with its most common genes and DNA. The V and J calls and clone size are TCRdb's, not the authors'. For this sample there are roughly 200,000 distinct CDR3 sequences; 90% to 95% appear just once. The ten largest clonotypes hold about 0.1% of the sample.

Peripheral blood CD8+ and CD4+ T cells from healthy donors, Susac syndrome patients and multiple sclerosis patients were profiled by high-throughput TCR beta sequencing. The Susac syndrome patients fulfilled recently defined diagnostic criteria for definite or probable disease. CD8+ TEMRA cells were enriched by FACS, while bulk CD8+ and CD4+ T cells were purified by magnetic negative isolation. Blood was drawn into EDTA tubes, processed within 24 hours, and PBMCs were isolated by density gradient centrifugation. PBMCs intended for TCR sequencing were cryopreserved in liquid nitrogen and were subsequently thawed in a 37 degrees C water bath. The sorted or isolated CD4+, CD8+ and CD8+ TEMRA cells had a purity of 90% or higher. With regard to this clonotype: What this receptor recognizes is not known. No much larger clonotype is one base removed from it; base qualities were not supplied.

Sequencing was done on a sample of CD4+ T cells from PBMCs. The chain uses TRBV20-1 and TRBJ2-3; no D segment can be confidently identified. This clonotype was sampled from a human donor with Susac syndrome. The CDR3 is CSARNRSTDTQYF. The DNA reads TGCAGTGCTAGAAACAGAAGCACAGATACGCAGTATTTT.